This T cell receptor beta chain was sequenced for a study of CD8+ T cells in alopecia areata. Overall study: Those patients who were treated received oral tofacitinib, which was given at 5 to 10 mg twice daily for moderate-to-severe alopecia areata.

Indicated treatment: oral pan-JAK inhibitor, 5-10 mg twice daily. Alopecia areata patients gave lesional scalp punch biopsies and peripheral blood samples. Points from the study as a whole: Clonality in lesional scalp, especially alopecia totalis/universalis, exceeded that of normal scalp.

This CDR3 has 15 residues. CDR1 is LNHNV, CDR2 YYDKDF, per germline (reference sequence). After removal of 4 bases from V and 3 bases from J, the junction contained 4 bases not matched to a gene. With regard to this clone: The antigen is not known.

Sequencing templates came from extracted RNA that was reverse transcribed into cDNA. Assay: immunoSEQ multiplex PCR; the TCRdb copy retains only in-frame clones and omits some. The table includes roughly 110,000 clones, 84% detected once. The sample was CD8+ T cells sorted from blood, taken at week 24, from a patient treated with tofacitinib. The TCR was taken from a human donor with alopecia areata. V gene TRBV15 combines with J gene TRBJ2-1; 9 bases are a match to TRBD2. CDR3 region: CATSKRGANYNEQFF. DNA of the CDR3: TGTGCCACCAGCAAGCGGGGGGCGAACTACAATGAGCAGTTCTTC.